One and the same sample provided the 30 T cell receptor beta chains below, sequenced in a study of post-analysis software for immune sequencing data. Study-wide points: In patients, TRBV5-6, TRBV5-1 and TRBV20-1 belonged to about five TRBV segments found more frequently than in controls.

These receptors have no identified antigens. Unique molecular identifiers were carried by the TCR beta cDNA libraries. TCRdb recomputed calls from the PCR reads with MiXCR, one row per CDR3 protein. The table lists roughly 870,000 distinct CDR3 sequences, 53% of them singletons, with roughly 4.4% in the top ten. The sequenced sample consisted of blood. The source is a girl aged 10 to 17 with multiple sclerosis.

This clonotype was observed once. The gene calls are TRBV4-1 and TRBJ2-1, with TRBD2 matching 13 bases. The germline gives CDR1 MGHRA, CDR2 YSYEKL. The CDR3 sequence is 18 residues long. Losses at the gene ends were 0 bases for V and 4 bases for J; bases not matched to a gene: 6. DNA of the CDR3: TGCGCCAGCAGCCAAGATGGGACTAGCGGGGCGATTTACAATGAGCAGTTCTTC. Amino acid sequence: CASSQDGTSGAIYNEQFF.

The chain links TRBV5-1 to TRBJ2-4, with D possibly being TRBD1 or TRBD2 (5 bases each). V was shortened by 3 bases and J by 4 bases, with 11 bases between the two germline ends. The CDR3 loop spans 14 amino acids. The germline CDR1 and CDR2 sequences are SGHRS and YFSETQ. The CDR3 coding sequence is TGCGCCAGCAGCTGGGACCCCGGGAAAAACATTCAGTACTTC. It specifies CASSWDPGKNIQYF.

The gene calls are TRBV4-1 and TRBJ1-1, with D perhaps matching TRBD1 (5 bases). The V end was cut by 1 base, the J end by 0 bases, with 12 bases between. Germline lookup yields CDR1 MGHRA and CDR2 YSYEKL. The CDR3 sequence is 16 residues long. This CDR3 is CASSQVQDTLNTEAFF. As DNA, the CDR3 is TGCGCCAGCAGCCAAGTGCAGGACACTTTGAACACTGAAGCTTTCTTT.

This clonotype has more than one count but fewer than ten. The chain links TRBV5-1 to TRBJ2-7, with 8 bases fitting TRBD2. Germline assignment: CDR1 SGHRS and CDR2 YFSETQ. V dropped 2 bases and J dropped 0; count of bases not matched to a gene: 10. The CDR3 has 17 amino acids. The CDR3 DNA reads as TGCGCCAGCAGCTTCCTGTCTCCGGGAGGGAACTCCTACGAGCAGTACTTC. Translating gives CASSFLSPGGNSYEQYF.

V and J are TRBV5-1 and TRBJ2-7; TRBD2 matches 7 bases. V lost 0 bases and J lost 6; bases outside the gene matches: 3. This CDR3 is built from 13 residues. The germline CDR1 and CDR2 sequences are SGHRS and YFSETQ. CDR3 in amino acids: CASSLGAGTEQYF. DNA for the CDR3: TGCGCCAGCAGCTTGGGAGCGGGGACCGAGCAGTACTTC. Full variable domain (remainder filled in from reference TRBV5-1 and TRBJ2-7): KAGVTQTPRYLIKTRGQQVTLSCSPISGHRSVSWYQQTPGQGLQFLFEYFSETQRNKGNFPGRFSGRQFSNSRSEMNVSTLELGDSALYLCASSLGAGTEQYFGPGTRLTVT.

This chain joins TRBV5-1 and TRBJ2-3; a weak D match, TRBD2 (6 bases). The length of the CDR3 is 15 residues. In germline, CDR1 is SGHRS, CDR2 YFSETQ. V was clipped by 3 bases and J by 6 bases, with 17 bases between them. CDR3 protein: CASSWVGTGMDTQYF. The CDR3 DNA reads TGCGCCAGCAGCTGGGTCGGGACTGGGATGGATACGCAGTATTTT.

There are a few counts of this clonotype. Sequence at one end of the junction differs from germline and may be a read error. The chain uses TRBV7-3 and TRBJ2-6; the match to TRBD2 covers 8 bases. The CDR3 length is 18 residues. The germline gives CDR1 SGHTA, CDR2 FQGTGA. The CDR3 is CASSSTPSGRSGADVLTF. As DNA, the CDR3 is TGTGCCAGCAGCTCAACTCCCAGCGGGAGATCTGGGGCCGACGTCCTGACTTTC. The full variable domain, with the rest looked up from reference TRBV7-3 and TRBJ2-6, is GAGVSQTPSNKVTEKGKYVELRCDPISGHTALYWYRQSLGQGPEFLIYFQGTGAADDSGLPNDRFFAVRPEGSVSTLKIQRTERGDSAVYLCASSSTPSGRSGADVLTFGAGSRLTVL.

This clonotype was observed a handful of times. This chain joins TRBV27 and TRBJ2-7, with D tentatively TRBD1 or TRBD2 (5 bases each). The CDR3 spans 13 residues. CDR1 and CDR2 from the germline V gene are MNHEY and SMNVEV (reference sequence). V was trimmed by 3 bases and J by 5 bases, leaving 11 bases between them. DNA of the CDR3: TGTGCCAGCAGTTTGGGACCCACAAACGAGCAGTACTTC. It is translated as CASSLGPTNEQYF.

This chain joins TRBV20-1 and TRBJ2-1; D unresolved. The V gene lost 0 bases and the J gene lost 7 bases, with 7 bases spanning the gap. The CDR3 extends over 12 amino acids. Germline CDR1 is DFQATT and CDR2 is SNEGSKA (reference sequence). DNA for the CDR3: TGCAGTGCTAGAGATTTTAGGAATGAGCAGTTCTTC. Translated, it gives CSARDFRNEQFF.

This chain links TRBV7-9 with TRBJ1-2, with D possibly TRBD1 on 6 matching bases. The CDR3 extends over 14 amino acids. CDR1 and CDR2 (germline): SEHNR, FQNEAQ (reference sequence). Trimming cost V 5 bases and J 7 bases, with 17 bases left between them. The CDR3 DNA reads as TGTGCCAGCAGCCCCCTGACAGGAGTCGGTGGCTACACCTTC. It specifies CASSPLTGVGGYTF.

This clonotype has more than one count but fewer than ten. V gene TRBV3-1 combines with J gene TRBJ2-7; 7 bases map to TRBD2. Unmatched junction bases numbered 3, after V lost 1 base and J lost 3 bases. The CDR3 spans 14 residues. CDR1 and CDR2 (germline): LGHDT, YNNKEL (reference sequence). The DNA of the CDR3 is TGTGCCAGCAGCCAAGCGGGAGGTGGCTACGAGCAGTACTTC. Translated: CASSQAGGGYEQYF.

The chain couples TRBV25-1 to TRBJ1-2; D is possibly TRBD1 (5 bases). Trimming shortened V by 2 bases and J by 4 bases, and 17 bases separated the two germline ends. The length of the CDR3 is 16 residues. Germline assignment: CDR1 MGHDK and CDR2 SYGVNS. The CDR3 here is CASSEAGQKGGYGYTF. DNA for the CDR3: TGTGCCAGCAGTGAAGCAGGGCAGAAAGGCGGCTATGGCTACACCTTC.

This clonotype occurred a few times. The J gene is TRBJ2-1, the V gene TRBV25-1; the D gene is possibly TRBD1 (5 bases). Per germline, CDR1 MGHDK and CDR2 SYGVNS. Trimming shortened V by 2 bases and J by 1 base, and 9 bases separated the two germline ends. This CDR3 region has 15 residues. The CDR3 nucleotides read TGTGCCAGCAGTGAACAGGGTCGGTCCTACAATGAGCAGTTCTTC. Its translation is CASSEQGRSYNEQFF.

V is TRBV3-1 and J is TRBJ2-7; 10 bases are shared with TRBD2. V lost 3 bases and J lost 1; bases outside the gene matches: 9. The CDR3 runs to 17 residues. Germline CDR1 LGHDT, CDR2 YNNKEL (reference sequence). CDR3: CASSQSSGTSVSYEQYF. CDR3 sequence (DNA): TGTGCCAGCAGCCAGTCGTCCGGGACTAGCGTATCCTACGAGCAGTACTTC.

This clonotype was counted only a few times. The chain combines TRBV20-1 with TRBJ2-5; D is uncertain. The closer fit of TRBJ2-4 to the DNA end suggests the J call may be wrong. The CDR3 contains 14 residues. Germline-derived CDR1 and CDR2 are DFQATT and SNEGSKA (reference sequence). The DNA for the CDR3 is TGCAGTGCTATTCAAACGAACGCCAAAAACATTCAGTACTTC. Its protein product is CSAIQTNAKNIQYF.

A few counts support this clonotype. This sequence joins TRBV6-1 and TRBJ2-7, with a tentative D call TRBD1 (5 bases). Germline CDR1 and CDR2: MNHNS and SASEGT. V dropped 6 bases and J dropped 3 bases, with 15 bases sitting between them. The CDR3 loop spans 14 amino acids. Written as DNA, the CDR3 is TGTGCCAGCAGGGAACAGGCGGTAAGCTACGAGCAGTACTTC. Amino acid sequence: CASREQAVSYEQYF.

The V gene is TRBV2, the J gene TRBJ2-4; D might be TRBD1 (6 bases). The closer fit of TRBJ2-7 to the DNA end suggests the J call may be wrong. Germline V gene lookup returns CDR1 SNHLY and CDR2 FYNNEI. The CDR3 spans 15 residues. The DNA for the CDR3 is TGTGCCAGCAGCAGCACGATCACAGGGATCAACGAGCAGTACTTC. It codes for CASSSTITGINEQYF.

A few counts support this clonotype. The chain links TRBV29-1 to TRBJ2-4; D is possibly TRBD2 (5 bases). This CDR3 is built from 13 residues. V was shortened by 2 bases and J by 4 bases, with 9 bases between the two germline ends. The V gene's germline CDR1 is SQVTM and CDR2 ANQGSEA. The CDR3 spells CSVEPGEKNIQYF. The CDR3 bases are TGCAGCGTTGAACCCGGGGAGAAAAACATTCAGTACTTC.

The chain recombines TRBV20-1 with TRBJ2-3; TRBD2 matches at 14 bases. Germline V lookup: CDR1 DFQATT, CDR2 SNEGSKA (reference sequence). This CDR3 region has 21 residues. Unmatched junction bases numbered 18, after V lost 4 bases and J lost 0 bases. CDR3 nucleotide sequence: TGCAGTGCTAAACCCACCCTCGGACTAGCGGGGGGTCCCCTAAGCACAGATACGCAGTATTTT. Translated: CSAKPTLGLAGGPLSTDTQYF.

The CDR3, as DNA: TGTGCCTGGAGTGTAGACAGAGAGCAGTTCTTC. Amino acid sequence: CAWSVDREQFF. The chain links TRBV30 to TRBJ2-1, with D tentatively TRBD1 (5 bases). From germline, CDR1 is GTSNPN and CDR2 SVGIG (reference sequence). The CDR3 contains 11 residues. V was pared by 0 bases and J by 10 bases, with 7 bases between.

The rearrangement uses TRBV21-1 and TRBJ2-4; the table names TRBD2, a call not compared with the DNA. TRBV21-1 corresponds to a pseudogene. The CDR3 consists of 13 residues. The CDR3 is CASGGVAKNIQYF. In nucleotides, the CDR3 is TGTGCCAGCGGAGGGGTGGCCAAAAACATTCAGTACTTC.

This clonotype was detected once. The chain is built from TRBV7-9 and TRBJ1-5; no reliable D call. This CDR3 has 13 amino acids. Per germline, CDR1 SEHNR and CDR2 FQNEAQ (reference sequence). Trimming cost V 1 base and J 7 bases, with 8 bases left between them. In DNA form, the CDR3 reads TGTGCCAGCAGCTTAGATTCTCGGCAGCCCCAGCATTTT. Encoded protein: CASSLDSRQPQHF.

The CDR3 bases are TGCAGTGCTAGAGATTGGCTAGCGGGAGATGCGGAGACCCAGTACTTC. It specifies CSARDWLAGDAETQYF. This chain connects TRBV20-1 to TRBJ2-5, with 10 bases that match TRBD2. Germline assignment: CDR1 DFQATT and CDR2 SNEGSKA (reference sequence). J was trimmed by 5 bases and V by 0 bases; bases with no gene match: 9. The CDR3 is made up of 16 amino acids.

The V gene is TRBV18, the J gene TRBJ2-1; D remains ambiguous. With 3 bases removed from V and 4 bases from J, the gap between germline ends came to 7 bases. The CDR3 has 13 residues. Germline assignment: CDR1 KGHSH and CDR2 LQKENI. CDR3 sequence reads: CASSPWQYNEQFF. CDR3 bases: TGTGCCAGCTCACCTTGGCAATACAATGAGCAGTTCTTC.

V is TRBV6-1 and J is TRBJ2-4; 7 bases are a match to TRBD1. Germline V gives CDR1 MNHNS, CDR2 SASEGT. The CDR3 is 14 residues long. The junction had 11 bases not matched to a gene; V was cut back by 7 bases and J by 8 bases. The CDR3 sequence: CASTQTGNFYIQYF. CDR3 bases: TGTGCCAGCACCCAGACAGGGAATTTTTACATTCAGTACTTC.

The chain recombines TRBV20-1 with TRBJ2-1; D not resolved. The J call is doubtful: the DNA matches TRBJ2-7 better. The CDR3 runs to 14 residues. Per germline, CDR1 DFQATT and CDR2 SNEGSKA (reference sequence). The CDR3 coding sequence is TGCAGTGCTTACTCCCGGATCAGGTCGGGCGAGCAGTACTTC. Translated, it gives CSAYSRIRSGEQYF.

This clonotype was seen only a few times. The chain is built from TRBV12-3 or TRBV12-4 and TRBJ2-7; 9 bases match TRBD2. The CDR3 has 14 residues. The V segment lost 8 bases and the J segment 6 bases; nucleotides outside the gene matches: 11. The CDR3 sequence: CASSLGAGGVEQYF. DNA of the CDR3: TGTGCCAGCTCCCTGGGGGCGGGAGGGGTCGAGCAGTACTTC.

This clonotype was picked up a small number of times. The chain links TRBV6-1 to TRBJ2-3; D might be TRBD1 or TRBD2, each matching 5 bases. The ends were cut back, 10 bases at V and 2 bases at J, with 13 bases in the middle. The CDR3 length is 13 residues. Germline V gene sequence: CDR1 MNHNS, CDR2 SASEGT. In DNA form, the CDR3 reads TGTGCCACCCTGAGGGGCTACACAGATACGCAGTATTTT. Translation gives CATLRGYTDTQYF.

This clonotype has only a few counts. The chain carries TRBV29-1 and TRBJ2-3; unclear D gene. Germline loops: CDR1 SQVTM, CDR2 ANQGSEA. The CDR3 extends over 14 amino acids. V was pared by 4 bases and J by 0 bases, with 11 bases between. This chain's CDR3 is CSVVSQVSTDTQYF. CDR3 in DNA: TGCAGCGTTGTCAGCCAGGTTAGCACAGATACGCAGTATTTT.

The chain employs TRBV15 and TRBJ2-5; 9 bases are a match to TRBD1. Germline-derived CDR1 and CDR2 are LNHNV and YYDKDF (reference sequence). J was trimmed by 4 bases and V by 3 bases; bases with no gene match: 12. The CDR3 spans 17 residues. CDR3 sequence reads: CATSRSTGTGTRETQYF. The CDR3 DNA follows: TGTGCCACCAGCAGGTCTACCGGGACAGGGACCAGAGAGACCCAGTACTTC.